This T cell receptor (beta chain) is from a study of blood T cell repertoires in COVID-19. Study-level background: Donors in the United States, Italy and Spain gave samples during acute or convalescent COVID-19.

Study members were between about 18 and 89 years old and lived in approximately 25 US regions. This CDR3 is built from 17 residues. Between the trimmed V and J ends, which lost 0 bases and 0 bases, there was a span of 12 bases. Per germline, CDR1 WNHNN and CDR2 SYGVQD (reference sequence). In the source study's methods: Reference gene primer amplification gave nucleated cell count estimates. The table came from immunoSEQ multiplex PCR; TCRdb's copy has only in-frame clones and leaves some out. V, J and clone size are those of that table, while D and trimming were read from the DNA. The table lists 300,000 to 500,000 clones, around nine tenths of them singletons.

The specimen sequenced was PBMCs or T cells enriched from blood (not recorded which). This clonotype was sampled from a woman aged 25 to 39 with acute COVID-19. The rearrangement links TRBV10-1 to TRBJ2-4; possible D gene TRBD1, 7 bases. The CDR3 DNA is TGCGCCAGCAGTGAGTCGGGGCAGGGGGGAGCCAAAAACATTCAGTACTTC. Translating it yields CASSESGQGGAKNIQYF.